There are a few counts of the clone carrying this T cell receptor (beta chain). These data come from a study of blood T cell repertoires in COVID-19. Study background: Acute-phase and convalescent COVID-19 samples originated in the United States, Italy and Spain.

Original data processing: Reference gene primer amplification in the assay estimated nucleated cell counts. Measured with immunoSEQ multiplex PCR; TCRdb has only the in-frame clones, and not every one. The DNA gave D and trimming, while V, J and clone size come from that table. The profile shows 200,000 to 250,000 clones, roughly 80% of them singletons. The CDR3 sequence is 14 residues long. V was pared by 4 bases and J by 6 bases, with 8 bases of the junction left unmatched. Germline CDR1 and CDR2: KGHSH and LQKENI. This TCR was sampled from a woman in her seventies with acute or convalescent COVID-19. The sequenced sample was peripheral blood. The chain links TRBV18 to TRBJ2-7; TRBD1 agrees at 8 bases. The DNA of the CDR3 is TGTGCCAGCTCACTAGGGACAGGTCCACGCGAGCAGTACTTC. Protein product: CASSLGTGPREQYF. Full variable domain (remainder filled in from reference TRBV18 and TRBJ2-7): NAGVMQNPRHLVRRRGQEARLRCSPMKGHSHVYWYRQLPEEGLKFMVYLQKENIIDESGMPKERFSAEFPKEGPSILRIQQVVRGDSAAYFCASSLGTGPREQYFGPGTRLTVT.